What follows are 32 T cell receptor beta chains derived from one specimen sequenced in a study of blood T cell repertoires in COVID-19. The method was immunoSEQ multiplex PCR; TCRdb's version includes in-frame clones alone and lacks a portion of them. The profile shows about 260,000 clones, over 75% of them singletons. What was sequenced was PBMCs or T cells enriched from blood (not recorded which). The receptors come from a woman between 18 and 30 years old who had recovered from COVID-19.

In DNA form, the CDR3 reads TGTGCCAGCAGCCACACTCATTGGACCGAAGGGGGCTATGGCTACACCTTC. Its translation: CASSHTHWTEGGYGYTF. The chain carries TRBV3-1 (or the pseudogene TRBV3-2) and TRBJ1-2; D may be TRBD1 (6 bases). This CDR3 contains 17 residues. V dropped 3 bases and J dropped 4 bases, with 21 bases sitting between them. Germline loops: CDR1 LGHDT, CDR2 YNNKEL (reference sequence).

The V and J genes are TRBV28 and TRBJ1-1, with unresolved D. Germline CDR1 is MDHEN and CDR2 is SYDVKM. CDR3 size: 12 residues. The germline V and J ends were trimmed by 8 bases and 2 bases, with 9 bases remaining between them. CDR3 DNA sequence: TGTGCCAGCGTATCCCTAAACACTGAAGCTTTCTTT. The encoded protein is CASVSLNTEAFF.

V is TRBV15 and J is TRBJ1-1; weak D call: TRBD1 (5 bases). The CDR3 is made up of 15 amino acids. Germline-derived CDR1 and CDR2 are LNHNV and YYDKDF (reference sequence). Trimming took 0 bases from V and 4 from J, leaving 12 bases between them. Written as DNA, the CDR3 is TGTGCCACCAGCAGAGATAGGGGAAAAGGCACTGAAGCTTTCTTT. Protein sequence: CATSRDRGKGTEAFF.

The chain links TRBV6-1 to TRBJ1-2; D is uncertain. The V end lost 2 bases, the J end lost 0 bases, and 7 bases lay between the germline ends. The CDR3 has 14 residues. Germline V gene lookup returns CDR1 MNHNS and CDR2 SASEGT. The CDR3 coding sequence is TGTGCCAGCAGTGAAACGGCGGCTAACTATGGCTACACCTTC. Its protein is CASSETAANYGYTF.

The chain uses TRBV2 and TRBJ1-2, with D maybe TRBD1 (6 bases). CDR3 length equals 15 residues. Germline CDR1 and CDR2: SNHLY and FYNNEI. V was shortened by 3 bases and J by 7 bases, with 18 bases between the two germline ends. CDR3 loop: CASSEEQGLGIGYTF. CDR3 sequence (DNA): TGTGCCAGCAGTGAGGAACAGGGCCTAGGAATTGGCTACACCTTC. Combining the CDR3 with reference TRBV2 and TRBJ1-2 gives the whole variable domain EPEVTQTPSHQVTQMGQEVILRCVPISNHLYFYWYRQILGQKVEFLVSFYNNEISEKSEIFDDQFSVERPDGSNFTLKIRSTKLEDSAMYFCASSEEQGLGIGYTFGSGTRLTVV.

DNA for the CDR3: TGTGCCAGCAGAAAACGGGGGACGGGCCAAAATCAGCCCCAGCATTTT. It encodes CASRKRGTGQNQPQHF. The rearrangement joins TRBV2 to TRBJ1-5, with D maybe TRBD1 (5 bases). This CDR3 comprises 16 residues. Deletions cut 6 bases from V and 4 bases from J, with 19 bases between. Looked up from germline, CDR1 is SNHLY and CDR2 is FYNNEI.

The gene calls are TRBV6-6 and TRBJ1-1, with D perhaps matching TRBD1 (5 bases). The germline V and J ends were trimmed by 5 bases and 0 bases, with 13 bases remaining between them. Germline values: CDR1 MNHNY, CDR2 SVGAGI (reference sequence). The CDR3 length is 15 residues. CDR3 region: CASSPPRELNTEAFF. In DNA, the CDR3 is TGTGCCAGCAGTCCCCCCAGGGAATTGAACACTGAAGCTTTCTTT.

About this clone itself: The sample carries other DNA sequences with the same CDR3. The chain is built from TRBV7-9 and TRBJ2-3; D call uncertain. Germline loops: CDR1 SEHNR, CDR2 FQNEAQ (reference sequence). The CDR3 runs 14 residues. V was cut by 1 base and J by 4 bases, with 9 bases left in between. The CDR3 bases are TGTGCCAGCAGCTTAGGTCTGGCGGCAGATACGCAGTATTTT. Its translation: CASSLGLAADTQYF. Filled out from reference TRBV7-9 and TRBJ2-3, the complete variable domain reads DTGVSQNPRHKITKRGQNVTFRCDPISEHNRLYWYRQTLGQGPEFLTYFQNEAQLEKSRLLSDRFSAERPKGSFSTLEIQRTEQGDSAMYLCASSLGLAADTQYFGPGTRLTVL.

The CDR3 reads CASRTEGASPNSPLHF. The CDR3 DNA reads as TGTGCCAGCAGAACCGAGGGGGCCAGCCCTAATTCACCCCTCCACTTT. The genes are TRBV2 and TRBJ1-6, with TRBD1 matching over 7 bases. V lost 6 bases and J lost 6; bases outside the gene matches: 11. CDR1 and CDR2 from the germline V gene are SNHLY and FYNNEI. CDR3 length: 16 amino acids.

The chain carries TRBV9 and TRBJ2-1; TRBD1 aligns across 7 bases. V shed 0 bases and J 1 base; nucleotides not matched to a gene: 1. The germline V gene has CDR1 SGDLS and CDR2 YYNGEE. The CDR3 loop spans 15 amino acids. The CDR3 protein is CASSVETGSYNEQFF. The CDR3 DNA is TGTGCCAGCAGCGTAGAGACAGGGTCCTACAATGAGCAGTTCTTC.

The rearrangement links TRBV3-1 (or the pseudogene TRBV3-2) to TRBJ2-7; 8 bases fit TRBD1. V was clipped by 1 base and J by 5 bases; unmatched bases: 4. The CDR3 sequence is 14 residues long. Germline values: CDR1 LGHDT, CDR2 YNNKEL (reference sequence). The CDR3 DNA sequence: TGTGCCAGCAGCCAAGTCCAGGGGGCGGACGAGCAGTACTTC. Amino acid sequence: CASSQVQGADEQYF.

V gene TRBV11-2 combines with J gene TRBJ1-2; D is perhaps TRBD1 (6 bases). Trimming cost V 1 base and J 11 bases, with 11 bases left between them. Germline V lookup: CDR1 SGHAT, CDR2 FQNNGV. CDR3 length: 12 residues. CDR3 protein: CASSLGYREYTF. CDR3 in DNA: TGTGCCAGCAGCTTAGGCTACAGGGAGTACACCTTC.

The chain recombines TRBV24-1 with TRBJ2-7; 8 bases map to TRBD2. V shed 4 bases and J 4 bases; nucleotides not matched to a gene: 8. Germline assignment: CDR1 KGHDR and CDR2 SFDVKD. The CDR3 runs to 15 residues. Here the CDR3 DNA reads TGTGCCACCAGTGACAATGGACGGGAGGGATACGAGCAGTACTTC. Protein product: CATSDNGREGYEQYF.

This clone was recorded only once. The chain links TRBV3-1 (or the pseudogene TRBV3-2) to TRBJ2-7; D not resolved. Germline V gene data show CDR1 as LGHDT and CDR2 as YNNKEL (reference sequence). The CDR3 consists of 15 residues. V lost 2 bases to trimming and J lost 1 base, with 12 bases between them. DNA of the CDR3: TGTGCCAGCAGCCAAAATTTCGGAGCTTCCTACGAGCAGTACTTC. It specifies CASSQNFGASYEQYF.

Only one count was recorded for this clone. The chain links TRBV6-5 to TRBJ2-3, with 12 bases lining up with TRBD2. CDR1 MNHEY and CDR2 SVGAGI come from the germline V gene. V was clipped by 8 bases and J by 4 bases; unmatched bases: 7. CDR3 size: 15 residues. The CDR3, as DNA: TGTGCCAGCGTCCGGACTAGCGGGGTGGCAGATACGCAGTATTTT. Its translation is CASVRTSGVADTQYF.

This chain joins TRBV28 and TRBJ2-6; 9 nucleotides line up with TRBD1. V dropped 8 bases and J dropped 0; count of bases not matched to a gene: 11. The CDR3 runs 18 residues. Germline loops: CDR1 MDHEN, CDR2 SYDVKM. The CDR3 is CASWGQGMPRSGANVLTF. CDR3 nucleotides: TGTGCCAGCTGGGGACAGGGAATGCCTCGCTCTGGGGCCAACGTCCTGACTTTC. The whole variable domain, remainder taken from reference TRBV28 and TRBJ2-6, is DVKVTQSSRYLVKRTGEKVFLECVQDMDHENMFWYRQDPGLGLRLIYFSYDVKMKEKGDIPEGYSVSREKKERFSLILESASTNQTSMYLCASWGQGMPRSGANVLTFGAGSRLTVL.

This sequence joins TRBV19 and TRBJ2-2; 10 nucleotides line up with TRBD1. Looked up from germline, CDR1 is LNHDA and CDR2 is SQIVND (reference sequence). V lost 7 bases and J lost 4; bases outside the gene matches: 6. The CDR3 runs 15 residues. CDR3 nucleotide sequence: TGTGCCAGTAAATATGGGACAGGGGCCACCGGGGAGCTGTTTTTT. Its translation: CASKYGTGATGELFF.

This chain joins TRBV3-1 (or the pseudogene TRBV3-2) and TRBJ1-4; D is perhaps TRBD1 (5 bases). CDR1 LGHDT and CDR2 YNNKEL come from the germline V gene (reference sequence). V dropped 0 bases and J dropped 3 bases, with 8 bases sitting between them. CDR3 length: 15 amino acids. The CDR3: CASSQEGAANEKLFF. Here the CDR3 DNA reads TGTGCCAGCAGCCAAGAAGGGGCTGCTAATGAAAAACTGTTTTTT.

The CDR3 DNA sequence: TGTGCCAGCAGATCTACTGCCACTTATGGCTACACCTTC. Protein sequence: CASRSTATYGYTF. The chain employs TRBV28 and TRBJ1-2; D is unclear. V lost 6 bases and J 5 bases, leaving 13 bases between the germline ends. Per the germline V gene, CDR1 is MDHEN and CDR2 is SYDVKM. The CDR3 totals 13 residues.

Worth noting for this clone: The sample has other DNA sequences that encode this CDR3 too. This chain uses TRBV9 with TRBJ1-2; the D is unclear. Trimming took 4 bases from V and 3 from J, leaving 7 bases between them. This CDR3 comprises 12 residues. Germline assignment: CDR1 SGDLS and CDR2 YYNGEE. The CDR3 DNA sequence: TGTGCCAGCAGCCGGGAAGACTATGGCTACACCTTC. This sequence encodes CASSREDYGYTF. The full variable domain, in which reference TRBV9 and TRBJ1-2 provide the parts outside the CDR3, is DSGVTQTPKHLITATGQRVTLRCSPRSGDLSVYWYQQSLDQGLQFLIQYYNGEERAKGNILERFSAQQFPDLHSELNLSSLELGDSALYFCASSREDYGYTFGSGTRLTVV.

V gene TRBV15 combines with J gene TRBJ1-1; 8 positions match TRBD1. CDR1 is LNHNV, CDR2 YYDKDF, per germline (reference sequence). This CDR3 contains 16 residues. Trimming at V came to 5 bases and at J to 0 bases, leaving 8 bases not matched to a gene. The CDR3 nucleotides are TGTGCCACCAGCGGAAGCAGGGGGCCCATGAACACTGAAGCTTTCTTT. It encodes CATSGSRGPMNTEAFF.

The chain uses TRBV2 and TRBJ1-2; 7 positions agree with TRBD1. The CDR3 has 14 residues. With V trimmed by 3 bases and J by 9 bases, 10 bases remained unmatched. Germline V CDR1 and CDR2: SNHLY, FYNNEI. DNA for the CDR3: TGTGCCAGCAGTGACGACAGGGCGATGGTTAGCTACACCTTC. Its protein product is CASSDDRAMVSYTF.

The chain couples TRBV6-5 to TRBJ1-1, with 7 bases lining up with TRBD1. Germline V lookup: CDR1 MNHEY, CDR2 SVGAGI. The trim removed 7 bases at V and 0 bases at J, leaving 5 bases unmatched. The CDR3 is 14 residues long. Here the CDR3 DNA reads TGTGCCAGCATGGGGGACAGAGTGAACACTGAAGCTTTCTTT. As protein: CASMGDRVNTEAFF.

This sequence joins TRBV2 and TRBJ1-2; the match to TRBD1 covers 7 bases. The CDR3 has 15 residues. Germline V gene data show CDR1 as SNHLY and CDR2 as FYNNEI. J lost 7 bases, V lost 6 bases, and 14 bases had no gene match. The CDR3 sequence: CASSVPPTGLSGYTF. The CDR3 DNA is TGTGCCAGCAGCGTTCCCCCGACAGGGCTTAGTGGCTACACCTTC.

V gene TRBV29-1 combines with J gene TRBJ1-6; 8 bases agree with TRBD1. CDR3 length equals 13 residues. Germline trimming cut 7 bases from V and 8 bases from J; bases unmatched to any gene: 7. The germline V gene has CDR1 SQVTM and CDR2 ANQGSEA. The DNA of the CDR3 is TGCAGCGGTACCCAGGGGGCTTATTCACCCCTCCACTTT. It encodes CSGTQGAYSPLHF.

The chain has TRBV25-1 and TRBJ2-2; D may be TRBD2 (6 bases). Germline CDR1 and CDR2: MGHDK and SYGVNS. The CDR3 is 14 residues long. V gave up 10 bases and J gave up 4 bases, with 16 bases separating them. DNA for the CDR3: TGTGCCACCCCCACTGCGCGGGGCACCGGGGAGCTGTTTTTT. Protein: CATPTARGTGELFF.

This chain links TRBV7-9 with TRBJ1-2, with a possible D match to TRBD1 (5 bases). Germline V gives CDR1 SEHNR, CDR2 FQNEAQ (reference sequence). Trimming pared 4 bases from V and 0 bases from J, leaving 12 bases between. The CDR3 extends over 15 amino acids. CDR3 sequence reads: CASSSQKTANYGYTF. The CDR3 DNA is TGTGCCAGCAGCTCCCAAAAGACAGCTAACTATGGCTACACCTTC.

This clone has only one observation. This chain joins TRBV13 and TRBJ2-3, with D maybe TRBD1 (6 bases). The V end lost 7 bases, the J end lost 0 bases, and 14 bases lay between the germline ends. The CDR3 contains 15 residues. Germline V gene sequence: CDR1 PRHDT, CDR2 FYEKMQ (reference sequence). The CDR3 DNA reads as TGTGCCAGCAAAGGGGGTTACTCTAGCACAGATACGCAGTATTTT. This encodes CASKGGYSSTDTQYF.

The chain uses TRBV5-1 and TRBJ1-2; no definite D call. Between the trimmed V and J ends, which lost 3 bases and 8 bases, there was a span of 17 bases. The length of the CDR3 is 14 residues. In germline, CDR1 is SGHRS, CDR2 YFSETQ. The CDR3 DNA reads TGCGCCAGCAGCTCGTCAGTTGCTAGAGACGGCTACACCTTC. Translation: CASSSSVARDGYTF. Full variable domain (missing parts from reference TRBV5-1 and TRBJ1-2): KAGVTQTPRYLIKTRGQQVTLSCSPISGHRSVSWYQQTPGQGLQFLFEYFSETQRNKGNFPGRFSGRQFSNSRSEMNVSTLELGDSALYLCASSSSVARDGYTFGSGTRLTVV.

The chain employs TRBV7-9 and TRBJ1-2, with 9 bases aligning to TRBD1. The CDR3 has 15 residues. The trim removed 5 bases at V and 4 bases at J, leaving 8 bases unmatched. CDR1 and CDR2 (germline): SEHNR, FQNEAQ (reference sequence). Written as DNA, the CDR3 is TGTGCCAGCAGCACTACCGGGACAGGGAGCTATGGCTACACCTTC. Its protein product is CASSTTGTGSYGYTF.

The chain joins TRBV11-3 to TRBJ1-1; a possible D gene is TRBD1 (6 bases). Trimming removed 4 bases at V and 2 bases at J, with 8 bases between. This CDR3 has 13 residues. The germline gives CDR1 SGHNT, CDR2 YENEEA. The CDR3 bases are TGTGCCAGCAGCTCCAGGGGTAACACTGAAGCTTTCTTT. Translation gives CASSSRGNTEAFF. Full variable domain (rest looked up from reference TRBV11-3 and TRBJ1-1): EAGVVQSPRYKIIEKKQPVAFWCNPISGHNTLYWYLQNLGQGPELLIRYENEEAVDDSQLPKDRFSAERLKGVDSTLKIQPAELGDSAVYLCASSSRGNTEAFFGQGTRLTVV.

V gene TRBV7-9 combines with J gene TRBJ1-5, with TRBD1 matching 7 bases. The V gene end was trimmed by 1 base and the J gene end by 16 bases; junction bases not matched to a gene: 4. This CDR3 comprises 11 residues. Per germline, CDR1 SEHNR and CDR2 FQNEAQ (reference sequence). The CDR3, as DNA: TGTGCCAGCAGCTTAGACGGGACAGTCCATTTT. Translation: CASSLDGTVHF.